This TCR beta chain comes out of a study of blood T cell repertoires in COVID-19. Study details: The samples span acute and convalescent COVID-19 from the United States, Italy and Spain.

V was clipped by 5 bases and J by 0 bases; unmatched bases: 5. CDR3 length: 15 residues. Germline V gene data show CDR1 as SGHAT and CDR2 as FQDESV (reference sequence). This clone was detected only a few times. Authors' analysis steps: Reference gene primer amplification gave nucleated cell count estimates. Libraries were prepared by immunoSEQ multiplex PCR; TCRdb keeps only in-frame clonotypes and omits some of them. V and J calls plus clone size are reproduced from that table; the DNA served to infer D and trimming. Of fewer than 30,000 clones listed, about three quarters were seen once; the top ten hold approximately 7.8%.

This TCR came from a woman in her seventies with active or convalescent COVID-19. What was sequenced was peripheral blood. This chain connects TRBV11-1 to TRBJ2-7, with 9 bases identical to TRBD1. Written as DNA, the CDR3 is TGTGCCAGCAGCCTACAGGGGGCAAGCTCCTACGAGCAGTACTTC. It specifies CASSLQGASSYEQYF.